The clone carrying this TCR beta chain has more than one count but fewer than ten. Its antigen is not known. The same CDR3 is also encoded by other DNA sequences in this sample. Libraries were prepared by immunoSEQ multiplex PCR; TCRdb keeps only in-frame clonotypes and omits some of them. The sample records around 85,000 clones, 89% being singletons. This entry belongs to a study of identifying expanded T cells in peripheral blood. Study-level results: Technical replicates showed around 1.2 changed clones; approximately 2 weeks roughly 16; four weeks 19. Roughly two-week clone count variance significantly increased as total template count grew.

Germline CDR1 KGHSH, CDR2 LQKENI. The CDR3 has 13 amino acids. The V and J ends lost 2 bases and 4 bases respectively, with 8 bases between them. During the collection period, no donor immune events like infections were recorded. The TCR was taken from a person aged 18 to 69 in good health. V and J are TRBV18 and TRBJ1-1; D unresolved. The sequenced material came from blood. CDR3 sequence reads: CASSPGVRTEAFF. The CDR3 DNA is TGTGCCAGCTCACCAGGGGTACGCACTGAAGCTTTCTTT.